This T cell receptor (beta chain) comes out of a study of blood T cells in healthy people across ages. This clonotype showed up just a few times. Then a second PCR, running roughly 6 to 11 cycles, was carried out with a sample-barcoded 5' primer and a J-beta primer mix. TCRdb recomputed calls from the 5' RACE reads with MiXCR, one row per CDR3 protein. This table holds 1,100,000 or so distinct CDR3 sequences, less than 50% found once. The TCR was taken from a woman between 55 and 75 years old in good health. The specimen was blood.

CDR3 region: CASSHLFGELFF. The CDR3 DNA reads as TGCGCCAGCAGCCATCTATTCGGGGAGCTGTTTTTT. The chain links TRBV4-1 to TRBJ2-2; D is unresolved. V was clipped by 3 bases and J by 7 bases, with 6 bases between them. The CDR3 consists of 12 residues. Germline lookup yields CDR1 MGHRA and CDR2 YSYEKL.